This is a list of T cell receptor beta chains from one sample in a study of Ad26.COV2.S vaccination and SARS-CoV-2 variants. TCRdb keeps only in-frame clones here, not all; method: immunoSEQ multiplex PCR. The sample lists around 500,000 clones; 80% to 90% were seen once. Sequencing was performed on peripheral blood, taken in a trial of Ad26.COV2.S vaccine versus placebo. The source is a person between 18 and 59 years old who received the Ad26.COV2.S COVID-19 vaccine or a placebo. CDR3s include the opening cysteine and the closing phenylalanine or tryptophan. A D gene is named only where the DNA matches it firmly. Clone size is shown for a subset of rows, as once, few, many or a class of expanded clone.

D: TRBD2
V: TRBV28
size: NA
J: TRBJ2-3
DNA: TGTGCCAGCAGGGCGGGAGGAACGGATACGCAGTATTTT
CDR3: CASRAGGTDTQYF

D: NA
V: TRBV3-1/TRBV3-2
size: NA
J: TRBJ1-5
DNA: TGTGCCAGCAGCCAGAGTTGGGGCGGGCAGCCCCAGCATTTT
CDR3: CASSQSWGGQPQHF

D: TRBD1
V: TRBV6-5
size: NA
J: TRBJ2-7
DNA: TGTGCCAGCAGCTTAGACAGGGGGGTCTCCTACGAGCAGTACTTC
CDR3: CASSLDRGVSYEQYF

D: NA
V: TRBV5-1
size: NA
J: TRBJ2-5
DNA: TGCGCCAGCAGCTTGCATAGCGATCTTTCGACCCAGTACTTC
CDR3: CASSLHSDLSTQYF

D: TRBD2
V: TRBV25-1
size: NA
J: TRBJ2-1
DNA: TGTGCCAGCAGTGAAGGCAGGACTAGCGGGAGGGATGAGCAGTTCTTC
CDR3: CASSEGRTSGRDEQFF

D: TRBD1
V: TRBV9
size: NA
J: TRBJ1-1
DNA: TGTGCCAGCAGCGCCTCAACCGGACAGGGCGGCACTGAAGCTTTCTTT
CDR3: CASSASTGQGGTEAFF

D: TRBD1
V: TRBV9
size: NA
J: TRBJ2-7
DNA: TGTGCCAGCAGCGTAGAGGGACAGGGAACGGACGAGCAGTACTTC
CDR3: CASSVEGQGTDEQYF

D: TRBD2
V: TRBV6-2/TRBV6-3
size: NA
J: TRBJ2-1
DNA: TGTGCCAGCAGTAGCGGGAGTGGGAACAATGAGCAGTTCTTC
CDR3: CASSSGSGNNEQFF

D: TRBD1
V: TRBV6-6
size: NA
J: TRBJ1-1
DNA: TGTGCCAGCAGCACCGGGACAGGGAGTTTCGCTTTCTTT
CDR3: CASSTGTGSFAFF

D: NA
V: TRBV18
size: NA
J: TRBJ1-4
DNA: TGTGCCAGCTCACCGGTCGGTCCCCCTGAAAAACTGTTTTTT
CDR3: CASSPVGPPEKLFF

D: NA
V: TRBV6-6
size: NA
J: TRBJ1-5
DNA: TGTGCCAGCAGTTACTTATCGGGCCCGGGTCAACCCCAGCATTTT
CDR3: CASSYLSGPGQPQHF

D: NA
V: TRBV6-5
size: NA
J: TRBJ2-5
DNA: TGTGCCAGCAAAACCGCCTACAAGAAAGGAGAGACCCAGTACTTC
CDR3: CASKTAYKKGETQYF

D: TRBD2
V: TRBV5-4
size: NA
J: TRBJ2-1
DNA: TGTGCCAGCAGCGACGGGACTAGCGGGGACACGGAGCAGTTCTTC
CDR3: CASSDGTSGDTEQFF

D: NA
V: TRBV5-1
size: NA
J: TRBJ1-1
DNA: TGCGCCAGCAGCTTGGGTCCTATGAACACTGAAGCTTTCTTT
CDR3: CASSLGPMNTEAFF

D: NA
V: TRBV27
size: NA
J: TRBJ1-6
DNA: TGTGCCAGCAGTCACCTCAAAGGGGAATTTTCACCCCTCCACTTT
CDR3: CASSHLKGEFSPLHF

D: TRBD2
V: TRBV11-1
size: NA
J: TRBJ2-2
DNA: TGTGCCAGCAGCTTCCCTAGCGGGGGGAACACCGGGGAGCTGTTTTTT
CDR3: CASSFPSGGNTGELFF

D: NA
V: TRBV4-1
size: NA
J: TRBJ1-1
DNA: TGCGCCAGCAGCCAAGTACGCAGCCGATTGAACACTGAAGCTTTCTTT
CDR3: CASSQVRSRLNTEAFF

D: NA
V: TRBV19
size: few
J: TRBJ1-1
DNA: TGTGCCGCCCCCCCGACCGGGCAGGGAGGAATGAACACTGAAGCTTTCTTT
CDR3: CAAPPTGQGGMNTEAFF

D: TRBD1
V: TRBV6-6
size: NA
J: TRBJ1-2
DNA: TGTGCCAGCAGTCCTATTACCGTGGACAGGGGGGGATATGGCTACACCTTC
CDR3: CASSPITVDRGGYGYTF

D: NA
V: TRBV6-2/TRBV6-3
size: NA
J: TRBJ2-7
DNA: TGTGCCAGCAGTTATAAGGGCTACTACGAGCAGTACTTC
CDR3: CASSYKGYYEQYF

D: NA
V: TRBV10-3
size: NA
J: TRBJ1-1
DNA: TGTGCCATCAGGAGTTACTTGAACACTGAAGCTTTCTTT
CDR3: CAIRSYLNTEAFF

D: TRBD2
V: TRBV9
size: NA
J: TRBJ2-7
DNA: TGTGCCAGCAGCGCCGGTAGCGGGGGCTCCTACGAGCAGTACTTC
CDR3: CASSAGSGGSYEQYF

D: NA
V: TRBV9
size: NA
J: TRBJ2-1
DNA: TGTGCCGGCAGCGTAGATATACTTCTGGGCAATGAGCAGTTCTTC
CDR3: CAGSVDILLGNEQFF

D: NA
V: TRBV15
size: NA
J: TRBJ1-6
DNA: TGTGCCACCAGCAGAGATATCGGGGGGTCAAATTCACCCCTCCACTTT
CDR3: CATSRDIGGSNSPLHF

D: NA
V: TRBV15
size: NA
J: TRBJ1-6
DNA: TGTGCCACCAGCAGTAACAGGGATTATTCACCCCTCCACTTT
CDR3: CATSSNRDYSPLHF

D: TRBD2
V: TRBV29-1
size: NA
J: TRBJ2-3
DNA: TGCAGCGTTGATGGCGGGCGACTAGCGGGGGGGGATACGCAGTATTTT
CDR3: CSVDGGRLAGGDTQYF

D: NA
V: TRBV30
size: NA
J: TRBJ2-7
DNA: TGTGCCTGGAGTGTACGTGTGCTCCGGCACGAGCAGTACTTC
CDR3: CAWSVRVLRHEQYF

D: NA
V: TRBV5-8
size: NA
J: TRBJ2-1
DNA: TGTGCCAGCAGCCCCCGGGGAGGCTCCTACAATGAGCAGTTCTTC
CDR3: CASSPRGGSYNEQFF

D: NA
V: TRBV24-1
size: NA
J: TRBJ2-5
DNA: TGTGCCACCAGTGACCCCGTAGGGGGAGAGACCCAGTACTTC
CDR3: CATSDPVGGETQYF

D: NA
V: TRBV7-9
size: NA
J: TRBJ2-1
DNA: TGTGCCAGCAGCTTAGACCGGGGGTTCTCCTACAATGAGCAGTTCTTC
CDR3: CASSLDRGFSYNEQFF

D: NA
V: TRBV4-1
size: NA
J: TRBJ1-1
DNA: TGCGCCAGCAGCCAAGGTTTGGAAGCTTTCTTT
CDR3: CASSQGLEAFF

D: NA
V: TRBV2
size: few
J: TRBJ1-2
DNA: TGTGCCAGCAGTCGGGACAAGGACTATGGCTACACCTTC
CDR3: CASSRDKDYGYTF

D: TRBD2
V: TRBV5-8
size: once
J: TRBJ2-3
DNA: TGTGCCAGCAGCTTGGGACTAGCGAGCACAGATACGCAGTATTTT
CDR3: CASSLGLASTDTQYF

D: TRBD2
V: TRBV6-5
size: few
J: TRBJ2-7
DNA: TGTGCCAGCAGGACTACTAGCGGGACAACCTACGAGCAGTACTTC
CDR3: CASRTTSGTTYEQYF

D: NA
V: TRBV2
size: few
J: TRBJ2-6
DNA: TGTGCCAGGGCCCTCGACGGTCAAGTCCTGACTTTC
CDR3: CARALDGQVLTF

D: NA
V: TRBV5-1
size: NA
J: TRBJ1-6
DNA: TGCGCCAGCAGCTTGGAATGGGATTCACCCCTCCACTTT
CDR3: CASSLEWDSPLHF

D: NA
V: TRBV10-3
size: NA
J: TRBJ1-1
DNA: TGTGCCATCAGTGAGTCGTACCAGGGGCCCAGCGCTTTCTTT
CDR3: CAISESYQGPSAFF

D: NA
V: TRBV24-1
size: NA
J: TRBJ2-3
DNA: TGTGCCACCAGTGGGACCCAGGGGCGCCGCACAGATACGCAGTATTTT
CDR3: CATSGTQGRRTDTQYF

D: NA
V: TRBV29-1
size: NA
J: TRBJ2-1
DNA: TGCAGCGTTCTGATCTATTCCTACAATGAGCAGTTCTTC
CDR3: CSVLIYSYNEQFF

D: NA
V: TRBV14
size: NA
J: TRBJ1-2
DNA: TGTGCCAGCAGCCAAGATCAGAACTATGGCTACACCTTC
CDR3: CASSQDQNYGYTF

D: NA
V: TRBV28
size: NA
J: TRBJ1-5
DNA: TGTGCCAGCAGTCAGGAGCCCAATCAGCCCCAGCATTTT
CDR3: CASSQEPNQPQHF

D: NA
V: TRBV4-2
size: NA
J: TRBJ1-1
DNA: TGTGCCAGCAGCCAAGACGTAGCAGGGGAAGGTGAAGCTTTCTTT
CDR3: CASSQDVAGEGEAFF

D: NA
V: TRBV19
size: NA
J: TRBJ1-3
DNA: TGTGCCAGTATCAAGGGGCCTGGAAACACCATATATTTT
CDR3: CASIKGPGNTIYF

D: TRBD1
V: TRBV7-9
size: NA
J: TRBJ1-2
DNA: TGTGCCAGCAGCCAAGGACAGGGTCGTGCCTATGGCTACACCTTC
CDR3: CASSQGQGRAYGYTF

D: TRBD1
V: TRBV5-1
size: NA
J: TRBJ1-1
DNA: TGCGCCACCCGGGACAGCTTGAACACTGAAGCTTTCTTT
CDR3: CATRDSLNTEAFF

D: NA
V: TRBV2
size: once
J: TRBJ2-7
DNA: TGTGCCAGCAGTGCCGGGGCAGGAGCCTACGAGCAGTACTTC
CDR3: CASSAGAGAYEQYF

D: TRBD2
V: TRBV6-5
size: NA
J: TRBJ2-1
DNA: TGTGCCAGCAGAAGTGAGGGCGGGAGGGGTGATGAGCAGTTCTTC
CDR3: CASRSEGGRGDEQFF

D: NA
V: TRBV7-6
size: NA
J: TRBJ2-6
DNA: TGTGCCAGCAGCTTCGGTGTGCTAAGCTCTGGGGCCAACGTCCTGACTTTC
CDR3: CASSFGVLSSGANVLTF

D: NA
V: TRBV28
size: NA
J: TRBJ2-4
DNA: TGTGCCAGCAGAGGCGGAACCAAAAACATTCAGTACTTC
CDR3: CASRGGTKNIQYF

D: NA
V: TRBV14
size: NA
J: TRBJ1-2
DNA: TGTGCCAGCAGCGATGGACAAAGAATTAACTATGGCTACACCTTC
CDR3: CASSDGQRINYGYTF